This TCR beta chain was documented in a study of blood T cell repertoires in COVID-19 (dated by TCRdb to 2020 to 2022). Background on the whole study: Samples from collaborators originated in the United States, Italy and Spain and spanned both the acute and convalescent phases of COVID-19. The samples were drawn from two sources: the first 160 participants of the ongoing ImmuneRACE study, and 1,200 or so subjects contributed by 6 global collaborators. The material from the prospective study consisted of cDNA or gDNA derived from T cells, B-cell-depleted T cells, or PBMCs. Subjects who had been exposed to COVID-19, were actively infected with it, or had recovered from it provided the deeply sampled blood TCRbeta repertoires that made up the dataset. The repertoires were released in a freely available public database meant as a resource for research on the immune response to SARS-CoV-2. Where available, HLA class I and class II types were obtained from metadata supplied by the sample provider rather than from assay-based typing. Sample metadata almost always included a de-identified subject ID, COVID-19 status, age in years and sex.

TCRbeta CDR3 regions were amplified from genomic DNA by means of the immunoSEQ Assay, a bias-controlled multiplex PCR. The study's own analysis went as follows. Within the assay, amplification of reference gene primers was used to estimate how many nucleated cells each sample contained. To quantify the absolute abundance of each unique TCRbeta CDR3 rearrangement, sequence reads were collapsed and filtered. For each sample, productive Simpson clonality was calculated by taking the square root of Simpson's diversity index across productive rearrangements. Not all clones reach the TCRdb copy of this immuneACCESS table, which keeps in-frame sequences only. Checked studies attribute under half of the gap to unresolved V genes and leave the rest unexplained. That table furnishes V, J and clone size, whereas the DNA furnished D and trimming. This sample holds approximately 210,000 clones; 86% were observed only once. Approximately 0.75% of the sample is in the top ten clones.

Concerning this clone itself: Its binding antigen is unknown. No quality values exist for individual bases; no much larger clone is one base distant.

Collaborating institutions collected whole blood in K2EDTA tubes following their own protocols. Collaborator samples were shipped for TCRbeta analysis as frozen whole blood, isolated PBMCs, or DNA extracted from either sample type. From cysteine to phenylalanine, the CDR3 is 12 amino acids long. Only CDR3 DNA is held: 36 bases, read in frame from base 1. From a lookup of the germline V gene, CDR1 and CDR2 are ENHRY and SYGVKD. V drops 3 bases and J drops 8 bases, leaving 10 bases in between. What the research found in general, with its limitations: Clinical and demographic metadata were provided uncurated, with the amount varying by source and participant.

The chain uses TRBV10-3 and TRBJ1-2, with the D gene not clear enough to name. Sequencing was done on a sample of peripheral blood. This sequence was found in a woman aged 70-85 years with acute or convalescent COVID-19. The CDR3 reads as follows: CAISDRVEGYTF. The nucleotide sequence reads TGTGCCATCAGTGACCGGGTAGAGGGCTACACCTTC.